This TCR beta chain was recorded in a study of cytomegalovirus exposure and HLA in healthy donors (dated by TCRdb to about 2017). With respect to the entire study: An earlier analysis of some 620 of the donors reported approximately 300 Gb of sequence data and roughly 120 million unique TCR beta sequences obtained from roughly 180 million T cells. An early release that covered around 590 HLA-typed donors contained approximately 300 gigabases of sequencing data and tens of millions of unique TCR sequences. Among the roughly 370 genotyped donors, approximately 77% belonged to the genetic ancestry cluster associated with self-reported Caucasian donors. The study aimed to test whether signatures of past pathogen exposure could be identified by cataloging public T cell receptors. The study used immunosequencing to profile the T cell repertoires of approximately 630 subjects and linked those repertoires to cytomegalovirus serostatus. In addition to the first cohort of around 670 subjects, a separate validation cohort of 130 or so different subjects was used. To predict cytomegalovirus infection status, the study combined high-throughput TCR immunosequencing, statistical association of individual TCRs with disease status, and machine learning. In a later analysis, previously published TCR beta repertoires from 600 to 850 donors were re-analyzed and high-resolution HLA genotyping was added so that TCR occurrence patterns could be studied. The later analysis used no new phenotypic data to find candidate immune exposures, relying instead on TCR beta sequences and their occurrence across donors. An earlier analysis of some 500 of the donors applied high-throughput TCR beta sequencing to assess whether each TCR beta V gene segment acted as functional or pseudogenic. Donor age, sex, ethnicity and CMV serostatus were compiled together with the repertoire data. Genome-wide SNP genotypes for about three fifths of the roughly 700 donors were used in a later genetic analysis, which treated that subset as a discovery cohort. All discovery cohort repertoires had been generated using a single sequencing platform. HLA typing covered class I and class II loci at four-digit resolution. The number of typed donors differed by locus: about 629-640 for A, B, C, DRB1 and DQB1; some 540 for DQA1; some 610 for DPA1; and 450 to 480 for DPB1. Because of strong linkage in the cohort, roughly five DR-DQ haplotypes were treated as single units for association and clustering. On average, about 240,000 unique TCR beta nucleotide sequences were sequenced per donor among about 400 genotyped donors of the cohort, with approximately 18% of those sequences being non-productive. Points the paper makes about the study in general: This cohort had only TCR beta chains sequenced, and the lack of alpha or paired-chain data limited which features could be detected. According to the authors, the approach could potentially be generalized to other disease states and immunological phenotypes. The only immune exposure information available for the cohort was CMV serostatus. In a later genetic analysis, a missense DCLRE1C variant was associated with V-gene and J-gene trimming of TCR beta chains, and the association was replicated in an independent cohort. In a later analysis, several top co-occurrence clusters were reported to appear linked to parvovirus B19, influenza, CMV and Epstein-Barr virus. HLA typing was unavailable for some donors at each locus, so association tests used only the typed subset. Linkage disequilibrium might explain the correlated functional status among segregating V segments, but an unknown experimental factor could not be ruled out. A few of the identified cytomegalovirus-associated TCR beta chains were confirmed in vitro to be specific for cytomegalovirus antigens. Roughly uniform sequencing depth across donors was assumed in presence/absence analyses, although this assumption may not hold. Some IMGT-functional V segments, including TRBV6-2 and TRBV6-3, could not be told apart with the 87-base-pair reads, so those segments were excluded. In a later analysis, HLA-associated TCR beta chains showed more clonal expansion and lower generation probabilities than non-associated chains that were equally common. A further reported finding was that TCR beta sequences accurately predicted the HLA-A and HLA-B alleles for most subjects in the first cohort. In an earlier analysis of approximately 590 of the donors, most TCR beta V segments were observed in productive rearrangements about 87% or about 30% of the time, broadly matching IMGT annotations. The classifier was reported to diagnose cytomegalovirus status with high specificity and sensitivity in both the original and validation cohorts. In a later genetic analysis, fewer N-insertions in productive TCRs were reported among donors in an Asian-associated ancestry cluster than the roughly 640-donor mean. About 15 rarely observed V segments, including chromosome 9 orphons, were excluded from the earlier analysis of approximately 500 of the donors because counts were too low. Across donors, most TCR sequences were observed very rarely, whereas some public TCRs were present in many individuals. At a false discovery rate of 0.05, a later analysis linked about 17,000 TCR beta sequences to specific HLA alleles. The study gave a list of under 200 TCR beta chains associated with cytomegalovirus. When HLA alleles, especially DR and DQ, strongly co-occurred, attributing TCR associations to individual alleles was difficult. A cluster of highly shared sequence variants was judged likely to represent a technical artifact of the sequencing pipeline. In a later analysis, TCR association rates were found to vary across HLA loci, with the most associated TCRs seen for DRB1 alleles and the fewest for HLA-C alleles. A later analysis found that most CMV-associated TCR beta chains appeared HLA-restricted, with HLA associations seemingly driven largely by CMV exposure.

According to the germline V gene, CDR1 reads MNHEY and CDR2 reads SVGAGI. The CDR3 has 14 amino acids, counting the end cysteine and phenylalanine. The CDR3 DNA has 42 bases and is translated from base 1. For this chain, trimming is 7 bases at the V end and 3 bases at the J end, and the number of junction bases without a gene match is 8. In total, fewer than 750 healthy bone marrow donors made up the cohort. Cohort members were all nominally healthy when sampled, although unrecorded immune exposures were likely present. The donor was CMV seropositive and was included in the group of 250 to 300 seropositive cohort members. A peripheral blood sample was collected from each donor, and TCR beta sequencing was performed on peripheral blood mononuclear cells. The Qiagen DNeasy Blood Extraction Kit was used to extract genomic DNA from the blood cell samples. A word on this clone: Its antigen is not yet known. No base qualities exist here, and no much larger clone lies one base off it.

The method behind the library was the immunoSEQ multiplex PCR assay. A mixture of 60 forward primers for TCR Vbeta segments and 13 reverse primers for TCR Jbeta segments was used in the multiplex PCR. A multiplex PCR assay on genomic DNA amplified the CDR3 region of rearranged TCR beta genes. The amplified TCR beta libraries were sequenced on the Illumina HiSeq System as 87-base-pair reads. The authors' pipeline ran thus. In a later analysis, tens of millions of unique TCR beta chains were counted across the roughly 670 repertoires, and roughly 11 million of these chains were shared by at least two donors. Raw reads were error-corrected and collapsed into unique sequences by a nearest-neighbor algorithm in which closely related sequences were merged to remove PCR and sequencing errors. V, D and J gene segments were assigned by aligning CDR3 sequences to IMGT reference sequences. For a sequence to be retained, a match of at least six nucleotides to both a V gene segment and a J gene segment was required. Rearrangements were called productive when the CDR3 lacked stop codons and stayed in frame with V and J; all others were non-productive. Following IMGT convention, CDR3 was defined as the stretch from the second conserved V-encoded cysteine to the conserved J-encoded phenylalanine. Sequences without an unambiguous match to a single V gene segment were excluded from the earlier analysis of 587 of the donors. In an earlier analysis of 587 of the donors, V segments were called functional above 56.7% productive rearrangements and were called segregating when the between-donor standard deviation exceeded 5%. To diagnose cytomegalovirus status from the catalog of TCR beta chain sequences, a statistical classification framework was built. In a later analysis, V and J genes were assigned by comparing TCR nucleotide sequences against IMGT/GENE-DB human TR gene sequences. The TCRdist pipeline was used in a later analysis to assign CDR3 sequences and most-parsimonious VDJ recombination scenarios. In a later analysis, every TCR beta chain was defined by the combination of its CDR3 amino acid sequence and its V-gene family, and reads without a unique V-gene family were dropped. A later analysis removed 600 or so highly shared, low-generation-probability nucleotide sequences to deal with suspected cross-contamination and a sequencing artifact. A later analysis calculated a clonal expansion index for each public chain from normalized within-repertoire ranks of inferred template counts. A later analysis computed generation probabilities with a VDJ recombination model fitted to out-of-frame rearrangements, and checked the results against IGoR. A later analysis scored TCR-TCR, TCR-HLA and TCR-CMV co-occurrence with hypergeometric tests, applying a repertoire-size bias correction to TCR pairs. To estimate false discovery rates, a later analysis permuted the HLA or CMV assignments 20 times. In a later analysis, co-occurring TCRs were grouped using DBSCAN, with TCRdist sequence similarity added in when clustering inside HLA-allele-positive subsets. For co-occurrence clustering, repertoires with fewer than 30,000 or more than 120,000 public chains were excluded, along with roughly 5 repertoires with anomalous nucleotide sharing. This is the immuneACCESS table as TCRdb keeps it, with only in-frame sequences that have V and J called. A part of the clones is gone; compared with another copy, unresolved V genes explain less than half, and the rest is unexplained. V and J calls and clone size come straight from that table; D and trimming were deduced from the DNA. The table for this sample lists about 150,000 clones; around four fifths of them were counted only once. The ten largest clonotypes hold 1% of the sample.

In this chain, TRBV6-5 is recombined with TRBJ1-2; 7 bases in the junction line up with TRBD1. This clonotype originated in a woman aged 45 to 65 in good health and CMV-seropositive. Sequences were obtained from PBMCs. At the DNA level, the sequence is TGTGCCAGCAAAGAACAGGGGTGGGACTATGGCTACACCTTC. Its coded protein is CASKEQGWDYGYTF.